Listed here is a single T cell receptor (beta chain). Its antigen is unknown. The data were taken from a study of CD8 T cells in ankylosing spondylitis. Study-level points and caveats: Characteristic of ankylosing spondylitis blood, it appeared, was a TCR beta motif comprising roughly 8 highly homologous variants. Disease-linked clones were CD8+ and relatively rare in peripheral blood.

The CDR3 totals 14 residues. Germline trimming cut 0 bases from V and 8 bases from J; bases unmatched to any gene: 4. The germline CDR1 and CDR2 sequences are SGHRS and YFSETQ. In TCRdb, the 5' RACE reads were re-called with MiXCR into one record per CDR3 protein. Among just under 350,000 distinct CDR3 sequences listed, under 15% were seen once. The chain carries TRBV5-1 and TRBJ2-1, with TRBD2 identical over 8 bases. The sequence was obtained from a male donor with ankylosing spondylitis or in good health (not recorded which). The sequenced sample was blood, either unsorted or a sorted T cell fraction (not recorded which). CDR3 nucleotide sequence: TGCGCCAGCAGCTTGGACGGGAGGGGATATGAGCAGTTCTTC. Translation: CASSLDGRGYEQFF.